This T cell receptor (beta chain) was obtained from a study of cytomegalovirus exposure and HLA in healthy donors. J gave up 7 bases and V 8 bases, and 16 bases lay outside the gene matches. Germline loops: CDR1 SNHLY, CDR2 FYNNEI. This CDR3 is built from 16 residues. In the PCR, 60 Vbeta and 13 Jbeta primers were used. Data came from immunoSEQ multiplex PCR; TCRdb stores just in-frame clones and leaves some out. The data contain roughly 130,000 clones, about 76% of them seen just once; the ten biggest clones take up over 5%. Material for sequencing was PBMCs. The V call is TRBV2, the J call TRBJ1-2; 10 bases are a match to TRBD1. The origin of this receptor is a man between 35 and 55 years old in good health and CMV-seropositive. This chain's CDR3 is CASPPYRDRGLGGYTF. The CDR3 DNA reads TGTGCCAGCCCCCCCTACCGGGACAGGGGTCTTGGTGGCTACACCTTC.